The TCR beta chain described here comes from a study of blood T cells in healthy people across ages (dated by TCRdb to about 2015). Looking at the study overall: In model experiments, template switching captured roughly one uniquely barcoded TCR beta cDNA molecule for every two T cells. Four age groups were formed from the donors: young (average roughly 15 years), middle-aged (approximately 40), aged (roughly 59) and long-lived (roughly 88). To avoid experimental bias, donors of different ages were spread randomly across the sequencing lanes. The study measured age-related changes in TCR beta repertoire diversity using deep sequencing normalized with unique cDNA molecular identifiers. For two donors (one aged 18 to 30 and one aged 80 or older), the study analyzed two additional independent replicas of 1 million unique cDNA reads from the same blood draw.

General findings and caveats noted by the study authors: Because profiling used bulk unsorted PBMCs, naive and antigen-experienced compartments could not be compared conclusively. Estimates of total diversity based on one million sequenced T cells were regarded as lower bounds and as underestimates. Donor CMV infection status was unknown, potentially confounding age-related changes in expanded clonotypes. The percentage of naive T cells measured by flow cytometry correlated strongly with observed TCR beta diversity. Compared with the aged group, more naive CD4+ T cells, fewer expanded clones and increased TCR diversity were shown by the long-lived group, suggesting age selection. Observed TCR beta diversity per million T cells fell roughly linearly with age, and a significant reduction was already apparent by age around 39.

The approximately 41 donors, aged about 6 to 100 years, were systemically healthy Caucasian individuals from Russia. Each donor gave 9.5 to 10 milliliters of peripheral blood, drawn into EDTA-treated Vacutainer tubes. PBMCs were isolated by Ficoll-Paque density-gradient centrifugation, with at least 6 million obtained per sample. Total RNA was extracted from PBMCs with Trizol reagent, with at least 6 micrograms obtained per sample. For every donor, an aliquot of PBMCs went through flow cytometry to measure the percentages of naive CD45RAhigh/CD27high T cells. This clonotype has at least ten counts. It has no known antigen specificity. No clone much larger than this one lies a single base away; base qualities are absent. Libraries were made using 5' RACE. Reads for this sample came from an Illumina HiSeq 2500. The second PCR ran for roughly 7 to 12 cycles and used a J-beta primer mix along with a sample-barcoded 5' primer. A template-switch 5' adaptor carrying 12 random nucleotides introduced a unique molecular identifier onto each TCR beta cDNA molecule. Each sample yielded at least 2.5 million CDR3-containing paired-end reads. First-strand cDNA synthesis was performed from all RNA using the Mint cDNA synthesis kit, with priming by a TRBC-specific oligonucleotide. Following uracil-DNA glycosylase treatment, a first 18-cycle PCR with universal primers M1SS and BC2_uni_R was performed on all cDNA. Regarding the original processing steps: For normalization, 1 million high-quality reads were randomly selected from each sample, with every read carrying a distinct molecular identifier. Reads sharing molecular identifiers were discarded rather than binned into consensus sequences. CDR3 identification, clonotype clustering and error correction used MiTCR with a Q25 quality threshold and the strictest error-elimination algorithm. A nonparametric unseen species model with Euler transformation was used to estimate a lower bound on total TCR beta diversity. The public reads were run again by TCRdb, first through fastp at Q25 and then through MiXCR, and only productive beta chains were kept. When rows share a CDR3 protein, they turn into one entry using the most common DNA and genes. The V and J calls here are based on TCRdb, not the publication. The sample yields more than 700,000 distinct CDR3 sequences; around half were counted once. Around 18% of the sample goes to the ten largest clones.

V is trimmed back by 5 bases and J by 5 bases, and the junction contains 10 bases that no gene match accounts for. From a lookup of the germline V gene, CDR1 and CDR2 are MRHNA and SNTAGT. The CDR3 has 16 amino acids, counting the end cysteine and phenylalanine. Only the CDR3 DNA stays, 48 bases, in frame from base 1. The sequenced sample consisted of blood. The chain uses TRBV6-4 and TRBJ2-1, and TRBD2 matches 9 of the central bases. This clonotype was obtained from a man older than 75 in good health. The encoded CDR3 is CASSTMAGGRNNEQFF. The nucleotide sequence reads TGTGCCAGCAGTACCATGGCGGGAGGGAGAAACAATGAGCAGTTCTTC.